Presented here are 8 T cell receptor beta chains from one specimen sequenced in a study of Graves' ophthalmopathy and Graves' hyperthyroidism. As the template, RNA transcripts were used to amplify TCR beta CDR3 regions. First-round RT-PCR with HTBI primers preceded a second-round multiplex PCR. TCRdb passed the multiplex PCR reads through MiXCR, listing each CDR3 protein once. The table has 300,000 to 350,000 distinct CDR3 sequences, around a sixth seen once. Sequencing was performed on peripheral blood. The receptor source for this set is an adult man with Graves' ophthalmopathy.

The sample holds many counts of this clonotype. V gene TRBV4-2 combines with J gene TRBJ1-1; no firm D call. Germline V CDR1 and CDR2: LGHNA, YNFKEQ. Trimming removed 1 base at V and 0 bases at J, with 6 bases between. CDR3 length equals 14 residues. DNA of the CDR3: TGTGCCAGCAGCCAAGCACATTTGAACACTGAAGCTTTCTTT. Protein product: CASSQAHLNTEAFF.

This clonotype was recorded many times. CDR3 nucleotides: TGTGCCACCAGTGATGCGGGGGGGAACACTGAAGCTTTCTTT. Its translation: CATSDAGGNTEAFF. This chain connects TRBV24-1 to TRBJ1-1; a weak D match, TRBD1 (5 bases). The CDR3 loop spans 14 amino acids. Trimming shortened V by 3 bases and J by 1 base, and 8 bases separated the two germline ends. Germline lookup yields CDR1 KGHDR and CDR2 SFDVKD.

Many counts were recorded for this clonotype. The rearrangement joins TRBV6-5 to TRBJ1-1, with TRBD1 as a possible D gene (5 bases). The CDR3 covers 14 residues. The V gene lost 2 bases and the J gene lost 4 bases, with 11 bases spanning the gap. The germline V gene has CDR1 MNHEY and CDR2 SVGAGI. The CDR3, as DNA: TGTGCCAGCAGTTACCTCCGGGACGGCACTGAAGCTTTCTTT. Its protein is CASSYLRDGTEAFF.

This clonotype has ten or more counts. The CDR3 nucleotides read TGTGCCAGCAGCTACAGGGACGGACCCTACGAGCAGTACTTC. Residues: CASSYRDGPYEQYF. J is TRBJ2-7 and V is TRBV6-2 or TRBV6-3; the D gene is possibly TRBD1 (6 bases). CDR3 size: 14 residues. V dropped 6 bases and J dropped 2 bases, with 14 bases sitting between them. The V gene's germline CDR1 is MNHEY and CDR2 SVGEGT.

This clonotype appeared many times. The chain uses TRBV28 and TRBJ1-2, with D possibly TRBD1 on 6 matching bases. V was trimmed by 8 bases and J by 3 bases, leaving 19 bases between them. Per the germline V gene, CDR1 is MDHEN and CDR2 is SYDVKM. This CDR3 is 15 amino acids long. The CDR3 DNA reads TGTGCCAGCCGAACAGGGTTCGAGGCGCACTATGGCTACACCTTC. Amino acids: CASRTGFEAHYGYTF.

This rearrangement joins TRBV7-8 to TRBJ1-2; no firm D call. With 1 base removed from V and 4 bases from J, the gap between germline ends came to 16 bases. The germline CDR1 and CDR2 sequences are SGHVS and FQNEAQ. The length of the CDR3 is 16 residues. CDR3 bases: TGTGCCAGCAGCTTAGTTGGGGTTGATCGTGGCTATGGCTACACCTTC. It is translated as CASSLVGVDRGYGYTF.

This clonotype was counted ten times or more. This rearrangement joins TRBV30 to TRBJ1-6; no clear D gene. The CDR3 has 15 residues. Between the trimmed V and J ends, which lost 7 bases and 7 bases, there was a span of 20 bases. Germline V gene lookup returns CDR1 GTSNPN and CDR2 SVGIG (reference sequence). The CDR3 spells CAYSRTAAFNSPLHF. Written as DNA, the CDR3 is TGTGCCTACTCCCGGACGGCCGCTTTCAATTCACCCCTCCACTTT.

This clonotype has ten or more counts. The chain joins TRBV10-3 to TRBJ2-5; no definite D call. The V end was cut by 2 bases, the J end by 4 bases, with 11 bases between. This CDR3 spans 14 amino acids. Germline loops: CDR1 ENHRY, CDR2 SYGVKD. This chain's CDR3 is CAISETGPTETQYF. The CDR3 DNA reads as TGTGCCATCAGTGAGACCGGACCAACAGAGACCCAGTACTTC.